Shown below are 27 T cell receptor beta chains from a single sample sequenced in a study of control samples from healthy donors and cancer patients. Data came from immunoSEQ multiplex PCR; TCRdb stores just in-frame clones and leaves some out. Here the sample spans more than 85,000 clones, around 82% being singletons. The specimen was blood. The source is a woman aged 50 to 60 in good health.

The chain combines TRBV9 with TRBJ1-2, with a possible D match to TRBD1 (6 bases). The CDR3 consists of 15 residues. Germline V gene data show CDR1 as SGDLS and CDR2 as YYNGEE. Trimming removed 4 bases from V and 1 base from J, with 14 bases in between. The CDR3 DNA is TGTGCCAGCAGCCCGGGGGGGCGGAGTAACTATGGCTACACCTTC. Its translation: CASSPGGRSNYGYTF.

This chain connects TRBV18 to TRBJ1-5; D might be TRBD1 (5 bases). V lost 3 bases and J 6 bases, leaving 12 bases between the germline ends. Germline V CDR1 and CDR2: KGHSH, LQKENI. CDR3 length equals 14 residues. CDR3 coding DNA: TGTGCCAGCTCACCTTCAGGGATCTCTCAGCCCCAGCATTTT. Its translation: CASSPSGISQPQHF.

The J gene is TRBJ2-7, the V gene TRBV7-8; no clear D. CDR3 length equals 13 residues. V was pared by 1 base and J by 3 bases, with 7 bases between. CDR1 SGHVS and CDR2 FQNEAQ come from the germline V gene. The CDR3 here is CASSLGPDYEQYF. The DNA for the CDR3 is TGTGCCAGCAGCTTAGGCCCGGACTACGAGCAGTACTTC.

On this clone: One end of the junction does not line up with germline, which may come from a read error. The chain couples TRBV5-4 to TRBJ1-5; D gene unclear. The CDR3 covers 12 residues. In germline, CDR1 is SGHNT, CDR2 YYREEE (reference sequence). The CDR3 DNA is TGTGCCACCAGCTCGGGTAATCAGCCCCAGCATTTT. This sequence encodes CATSSGNQPQHF.

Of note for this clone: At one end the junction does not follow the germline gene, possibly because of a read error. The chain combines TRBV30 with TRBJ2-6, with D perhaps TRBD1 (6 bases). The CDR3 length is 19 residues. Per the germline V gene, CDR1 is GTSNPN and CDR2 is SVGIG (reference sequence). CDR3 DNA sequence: TGTGCCTGGAGTCCCTTCTCAGGGGACCTGTTCTCTGGGGCCAACGTCCTGGCTTTC. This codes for CAWSPFSGDLFSGANVLAF.

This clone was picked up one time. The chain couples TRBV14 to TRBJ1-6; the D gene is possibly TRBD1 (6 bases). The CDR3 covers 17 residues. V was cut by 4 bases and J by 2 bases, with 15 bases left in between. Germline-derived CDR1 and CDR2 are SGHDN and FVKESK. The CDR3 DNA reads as TGTGCCAGCAGCCTTTTACAGGGAGCTACCTATAATTCACCCCTCCACTTT. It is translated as CASSLLQGATYNSPLHF.

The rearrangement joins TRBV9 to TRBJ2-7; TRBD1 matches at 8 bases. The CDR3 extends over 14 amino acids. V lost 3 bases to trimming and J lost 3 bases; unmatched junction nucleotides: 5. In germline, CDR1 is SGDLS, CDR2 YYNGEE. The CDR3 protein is CASSAGQGGYEQYF. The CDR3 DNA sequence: TGTGCCAGCAGCGCCGGACAGGGAGGCTACGAGCAGTACTTC.

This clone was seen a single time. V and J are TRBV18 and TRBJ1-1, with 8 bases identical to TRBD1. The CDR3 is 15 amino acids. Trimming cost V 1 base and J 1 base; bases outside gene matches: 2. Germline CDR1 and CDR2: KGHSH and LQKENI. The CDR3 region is CASSPQDRANTEAFF. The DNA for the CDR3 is TGTGCCAGCTCACCACAGGACAGGGCGAACACTGAAGCTTTCTTT.

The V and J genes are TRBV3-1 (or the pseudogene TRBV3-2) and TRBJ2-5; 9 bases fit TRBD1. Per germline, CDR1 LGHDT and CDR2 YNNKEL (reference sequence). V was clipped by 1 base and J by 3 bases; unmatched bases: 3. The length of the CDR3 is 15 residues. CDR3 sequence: CASSQVGQGKETQYF. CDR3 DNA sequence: TGTGCCAGCAGCCAAGTCGGACAGGGGAAAGAGACCCAGTACTTC.

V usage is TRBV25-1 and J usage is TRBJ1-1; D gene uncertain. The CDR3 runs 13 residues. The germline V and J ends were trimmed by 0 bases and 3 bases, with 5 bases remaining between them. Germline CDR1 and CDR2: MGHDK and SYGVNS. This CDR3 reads CASSEYRDTEAFF. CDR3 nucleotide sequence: TGTGCCAGCAGTGAATACCGGGACACTGAAGCTTTCTTT. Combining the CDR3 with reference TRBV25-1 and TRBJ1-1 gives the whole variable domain EADIYQTPRYLVIGTGKKITLECSQTMGHDKMYWYQQDPGMELHLIHYSYGVNSTEKGDLSSESTVSRIRTEHFPLTLESARPSHTSQYLCASSEYRDTEAFFGQGTRLTVV.

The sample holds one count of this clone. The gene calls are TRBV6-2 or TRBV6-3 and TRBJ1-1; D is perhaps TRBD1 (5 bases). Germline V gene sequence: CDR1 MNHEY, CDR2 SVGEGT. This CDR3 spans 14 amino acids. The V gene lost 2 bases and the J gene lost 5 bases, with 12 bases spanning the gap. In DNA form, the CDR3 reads TGTGCCAGCAGTTACGTTGGGGCGTTTACTGAAGCTTTCTTT. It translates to CASSYVGAFTEAFF.

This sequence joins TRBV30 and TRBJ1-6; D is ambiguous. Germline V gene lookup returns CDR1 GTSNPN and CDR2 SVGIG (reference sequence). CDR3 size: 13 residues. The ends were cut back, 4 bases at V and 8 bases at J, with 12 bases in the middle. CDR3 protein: CAWMRTGDSPLHF. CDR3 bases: TGTGCCTGGATGCGGACCGGGGATTCACCCCTCCACTTT.

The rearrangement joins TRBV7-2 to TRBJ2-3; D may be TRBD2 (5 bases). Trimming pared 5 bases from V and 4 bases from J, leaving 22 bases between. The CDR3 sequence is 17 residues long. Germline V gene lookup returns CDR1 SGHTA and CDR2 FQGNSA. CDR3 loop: CASSLRPPGYPPDTQYF. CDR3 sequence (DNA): TGTGCCAGCAGCCTCCGTCCACCGGGATACCCACCAGATACGCAGTATTTT.

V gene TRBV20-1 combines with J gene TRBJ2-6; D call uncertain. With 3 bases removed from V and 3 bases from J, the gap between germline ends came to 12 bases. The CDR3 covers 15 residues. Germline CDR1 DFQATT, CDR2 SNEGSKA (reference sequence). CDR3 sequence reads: CSASPGANGANVLTF. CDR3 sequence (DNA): TGCAGTGCTAGTCCCGGAGCCAATGGGGCCAACGTCCTGACTTTC.

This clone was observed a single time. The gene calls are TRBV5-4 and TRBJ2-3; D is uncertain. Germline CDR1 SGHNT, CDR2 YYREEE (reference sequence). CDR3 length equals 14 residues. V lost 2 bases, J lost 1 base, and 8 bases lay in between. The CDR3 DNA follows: TGTGCCAGCAGCTTTCAAGATCGCACAGATACGCAGTATTTT. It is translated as CASSFQDRTDTQYF.

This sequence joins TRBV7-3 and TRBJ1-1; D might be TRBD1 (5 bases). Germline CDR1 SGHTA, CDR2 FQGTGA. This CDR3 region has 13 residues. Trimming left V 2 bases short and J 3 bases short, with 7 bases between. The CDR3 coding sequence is TGTGCCAGCAGCTTAGAACAGGACACTGAAGCTTTCTTT. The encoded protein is CASSLEQDTEAFF.

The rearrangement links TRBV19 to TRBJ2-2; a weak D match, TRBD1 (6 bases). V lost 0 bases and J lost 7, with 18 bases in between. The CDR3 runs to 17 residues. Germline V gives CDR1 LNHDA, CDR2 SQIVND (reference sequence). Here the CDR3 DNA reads TGTGCCAGTAGTATAGAAAGGACAGCTACCCCCAGCGGGGAGCTGTTTTTT. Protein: CASSIERTATPSGELFF.

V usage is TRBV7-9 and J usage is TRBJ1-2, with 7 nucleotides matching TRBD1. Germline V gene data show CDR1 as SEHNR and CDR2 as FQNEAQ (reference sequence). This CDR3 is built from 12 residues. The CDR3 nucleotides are TGTGCAGGCTCCGGGACAGCTAATGGCTACACCTTC. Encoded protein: CAGSGTANGYTF.

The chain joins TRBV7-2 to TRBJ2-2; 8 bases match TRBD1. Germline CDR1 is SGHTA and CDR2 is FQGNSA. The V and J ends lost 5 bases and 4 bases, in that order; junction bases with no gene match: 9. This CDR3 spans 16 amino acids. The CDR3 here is CASSEQPDRATGELFF. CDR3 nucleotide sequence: TGTGCCAGCAGCGAACAACCGGACAGGGCCACCGGGGAGCTGTTTTTT.

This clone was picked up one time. The DNA of the CDR3 is TGTGCCAGTAGTACTATCGACAGGGAAGGAAACGAGCAGTACTTC. Residues: CASSTIDREGNEQYF. The chain employs TRBV19 and TRBJ2-7; TRBD1 matches 7 bases. Germline assignment: CDR1 LNHDA and CDR2 SQIVND (reference sequence). The ends lost 4 bases at V and 5 bases at J; junction bases unmatched: 11. There are 15 residues in the CDR3.

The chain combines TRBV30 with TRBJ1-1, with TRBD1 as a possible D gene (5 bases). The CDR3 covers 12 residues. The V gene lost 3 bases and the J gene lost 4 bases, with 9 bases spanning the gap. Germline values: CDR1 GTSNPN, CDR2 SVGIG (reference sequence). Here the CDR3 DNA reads TGTGCCTGGAGCCCAACAGGCACTGAAGCTTTCTTT. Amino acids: CAWSPTGTEAFF.

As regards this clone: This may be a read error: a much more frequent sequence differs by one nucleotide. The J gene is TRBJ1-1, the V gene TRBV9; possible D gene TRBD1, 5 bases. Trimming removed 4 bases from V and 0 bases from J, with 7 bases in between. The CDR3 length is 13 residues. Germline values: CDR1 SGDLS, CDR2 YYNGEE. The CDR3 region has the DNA TGTGCCAGCAGCACGGGGGTGAACACTGAAGCTTTCTTT. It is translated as CASSTGVNTEAFF. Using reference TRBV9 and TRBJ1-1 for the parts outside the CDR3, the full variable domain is DSGVTQTPKHLITATGQRVTLRCSPRSGDLSVYWYQQSLDQGLQFLIQYYNGEERAKGNILERFSAQQFPDLHSELNLSSLELGDSALYFCASSTGVNTEAFFGQGTRLTVV.

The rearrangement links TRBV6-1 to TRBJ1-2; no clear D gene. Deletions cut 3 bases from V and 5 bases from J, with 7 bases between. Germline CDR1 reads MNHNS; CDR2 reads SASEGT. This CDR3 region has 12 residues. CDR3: CASSDRLYGYTF. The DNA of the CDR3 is TGTGCCAGCAGTGACAGGTTATATGGCTACACCTTC.

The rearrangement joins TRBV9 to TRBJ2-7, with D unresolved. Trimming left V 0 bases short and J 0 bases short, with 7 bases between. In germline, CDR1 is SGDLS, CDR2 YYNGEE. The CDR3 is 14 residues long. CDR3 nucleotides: TGTGCCAGCAGCGTAGACCCACGCTCCTACGAGCAGTACTTC. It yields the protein CASSVDPRSYEQYF.

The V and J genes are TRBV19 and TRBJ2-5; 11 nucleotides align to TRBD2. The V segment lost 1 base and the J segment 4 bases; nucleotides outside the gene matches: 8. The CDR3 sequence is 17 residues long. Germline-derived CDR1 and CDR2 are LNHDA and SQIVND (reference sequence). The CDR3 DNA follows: TGTGCCAGTAGTATAGGCCCTAGCGGGAGGTTCGGAGAGACCCAGTACTTC. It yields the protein CASSIGPSGRFGETQYF. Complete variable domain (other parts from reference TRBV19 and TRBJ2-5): DGGITQSPKYLFRKEGQNVTLSCEQNLNHDAMYWYRQDPGQGLRLIYYSQIVNDFQKGDIAEGYSVSREKKESFPLTVTSAQKNPTAFYLCASSIGPSGRFGETQYFGPGTRLLVL.

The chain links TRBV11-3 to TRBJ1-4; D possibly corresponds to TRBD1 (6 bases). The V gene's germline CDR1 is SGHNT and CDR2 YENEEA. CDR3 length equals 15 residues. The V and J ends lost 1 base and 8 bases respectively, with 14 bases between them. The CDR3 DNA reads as TGTGCCAGCAGCTTAGGGGACAACGTGGGAGAAAAACTGTTTTTT. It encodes CASSLGDNVGEKLFF.

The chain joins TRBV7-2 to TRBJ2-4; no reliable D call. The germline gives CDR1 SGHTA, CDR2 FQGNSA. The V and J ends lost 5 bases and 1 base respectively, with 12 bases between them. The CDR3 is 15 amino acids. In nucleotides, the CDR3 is TGTGCCAGCAGCCCCACGATTGGGGCCAAAAACATTCAGTACTTC. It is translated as CASSPTIGAKNIQYF.